This TCR beta chain appears in the sequencing data of a study of blood T cell repertoires in COVID-19. Study overall: Whether acute or convalescent, the COVID-19 samples came from the United States, Italy and Spain. Nucleic acid was either cDNA or gDNA, and it came from T cells, B-cell-depleted T cells, or PBMCs.

In the authors' methods: Reference gene primer amplification in the assay estimated nucleated cell counts. Only in-frame clones appear in the TCRdb table, and some are missing; sequencing was by immunoSEQ multiplex PCR. V and J calls and clone size are copied from that table; D and trimming were computed from the DNA. Of 53,000 or so clones in the sample, about 87% were seen once. The CDR3 spans 15 residues. Trimming removed 2 bases from V and 2 bases from J; junction bases left unmatched: 3. CDR1 and CDR2 (germline): SEHNR, FQNEAQ (reference sequence). Material for sequencing was peripheral blood. The sequence derives from a man older than 75 with acute or convalescent COVID-19. The V and J genes are TRBV7-9 and TRBJ2-1; 7 nucleotides agree with TRBD2. The CDR3 reads CASSLMGLPYNEQFF. The CDR3 DNA follows: TGTGCCAGCAGCTTAATGGGACTACCCTACAATGAGCAGTTCTTC.